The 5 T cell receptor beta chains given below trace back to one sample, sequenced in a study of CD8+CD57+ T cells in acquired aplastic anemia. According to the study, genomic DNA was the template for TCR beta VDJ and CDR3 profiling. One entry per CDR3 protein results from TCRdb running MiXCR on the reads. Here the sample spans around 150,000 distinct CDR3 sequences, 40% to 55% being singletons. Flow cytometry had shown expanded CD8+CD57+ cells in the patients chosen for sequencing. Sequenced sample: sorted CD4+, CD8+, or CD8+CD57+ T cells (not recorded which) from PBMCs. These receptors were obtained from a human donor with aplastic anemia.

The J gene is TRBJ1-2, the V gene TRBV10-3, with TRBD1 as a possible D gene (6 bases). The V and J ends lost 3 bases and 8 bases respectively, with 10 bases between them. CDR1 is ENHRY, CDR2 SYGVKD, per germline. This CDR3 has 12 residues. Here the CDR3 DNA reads TGTGCCATCAGTGATGGGGGGCGAGGCTACACCTTC. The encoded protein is CAISDGGRGYTF.

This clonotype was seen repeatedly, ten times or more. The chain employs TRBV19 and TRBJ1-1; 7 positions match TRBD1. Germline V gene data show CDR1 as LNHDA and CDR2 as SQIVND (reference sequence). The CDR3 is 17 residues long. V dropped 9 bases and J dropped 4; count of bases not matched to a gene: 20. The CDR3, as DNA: TGTGCCAGCACCGGGACTTACAGACAGGGAATGGGCACTGAAGCTTTCTTT. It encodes CASTGTYRQGMGTEAFF.

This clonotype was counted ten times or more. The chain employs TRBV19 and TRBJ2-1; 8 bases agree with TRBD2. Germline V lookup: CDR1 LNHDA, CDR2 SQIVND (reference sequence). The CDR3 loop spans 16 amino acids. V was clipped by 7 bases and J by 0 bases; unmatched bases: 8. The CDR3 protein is CASTDSGISSYNEQFF. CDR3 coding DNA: TGTGCCAGTACGGATAGCGGGATCAGCTCCTACAATGAGCAGTTCTTC. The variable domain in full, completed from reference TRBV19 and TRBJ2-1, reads DGGITQSPKYLFRKEGQNVTLSCEQNLNHDAMYWYRQDPGQGLRLIYYSQIVNDFQKGDIAEGYSVSREKKESFPLTVTSAQKNPTAFYLCASTDSGISSYNEQFFGPGTRLTVL.

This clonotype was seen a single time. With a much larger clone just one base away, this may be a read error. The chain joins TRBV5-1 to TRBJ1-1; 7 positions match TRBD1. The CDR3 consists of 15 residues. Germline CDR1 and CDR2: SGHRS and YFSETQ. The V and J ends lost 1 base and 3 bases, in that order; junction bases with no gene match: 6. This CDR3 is CASSLQPQGDTEAFF. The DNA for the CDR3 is TGCGCCAGCAGCTTGCAACCCCAGGGGGACACTGAAGCTTTCTTT.

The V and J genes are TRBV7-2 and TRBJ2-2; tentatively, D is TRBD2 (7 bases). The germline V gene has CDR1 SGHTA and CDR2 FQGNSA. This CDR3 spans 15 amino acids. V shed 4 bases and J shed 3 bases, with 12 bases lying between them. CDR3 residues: CASSSGGPYTGELFF. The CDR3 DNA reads TGTGCCAGCAGCTCCGGGGGGCCGTACACCGGGGAGCTGTTTTTT. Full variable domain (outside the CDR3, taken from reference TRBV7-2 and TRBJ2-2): GAGVSQSPSNKVTEKGKDVELRCDPISGHTALYWYRQSLGQGLEFLIYFQGNSAPDKSGLPSDRFSAERTGGSVSTLTIQRTQQEDSAVYLCASSSGGPYTGELFFGEGSRLTVL.